This T cell receptor (beta chain) was retrieved from a study of blood T cells in healthy people across ages (dated by TCRdb to between 2014 and 2016). Turning to the overall study: In model experiments, template switching captured about one uniquely barcoded TCR beta cDNA molecule for every two T cells. The study measured age-related changes in TCR beta repertoire diversity using deep sequencing normalized with unique cDNA molecular identifiers. The donors were split into four age groups: young (average around 15 years), middle-aged (about 40), aged (about 62) and long-lived (over 75). To avoid experimental bias, donors of different ages were spread randomly across the sequencing lanes. For two donors (one aged 18 to 30 and one aged 80 or older), the study analyzed two additional independent replicas of 1 million unique cDNA reads from the same blood draw.

The protocol used for the library was 5' RACE. The sequencing machine was an Illumina HiSeq 2500. A second PCR of about 7 to 12 cycles was performed with a sample-barcoded 5' primer and a J-beta primer mix. A unique molecular identifier was introduced onto each TCR beta cDNA molecule by a template-switch 5' adaptor carrying 12 random nucleotides. Each sample yielded at least 2.5 million CDR3-containing paired-end reads. First-strand cDNA synthesis was performed from all RNA using the Mint cDNA synthesis kit, with priming by a TRBC-specific oligonucleotide. After uracil-DNA glycosylase treatment, a first 18-cycle PCR used universal primers M1SS and BC2_uni_R on all cDNA. Concerning the study's data processing: Each sample was normalized by randomly selecting 1 million high-quality reads, each carrying a distinct molecular identifier. Instead of being binned into consensus sequences, reads that shared molecular identifiers were thrown out. MiTCR, with a Q25 quality threshold and the strictest error-elimination algorithm, was used for CDR3 identification, clonotype clustering and error correction. A nonparametric unseen species model with Euler transformation was used to estimate lower-bound total TCR beta diversity. The public reads were quality trimmed at Q25 with fastp and then assembled into clones with MiXCR by TCRdb, keeping productive beta chains. Each entry merges the rows of one CDR3 protein and shows their most common DNA and genes. TCRdb, not the authors, supplied the V and J calls. Here the sample has 1.5 million to 2 million distinct CDR3 sequences; roughly 49% occur a single time. The biggest ten clones account for approximately 2.1% of the sample.

Overall study outcomes, separate from this receptor: Total diversity estimates from one million sequenced T cells were considered lower bounds and underestimates. As age increased, observed TCR beta diversity per million T cells dropped in a roughly linear way, and a significant reduction was already evident by age 40. There was a strong correlation between observed TCR beta diversity and the percentage of naive T cells measured by flow cytometry. Compared with the aged group, more naive CD4+ T cells, fewer expanded clones and increased TCR diversity were shown by the long-lived group, suggesting age selection. Because donor CMV infection status was unknown, age-related changes in expanded clonotypes were potentially confounded. Bulk unsorted PBMC profiling prevented conclusive comparison of naive and antigen-experienced compartments.

The donors were roughly 40 Caucasian individuals from Russia, aged roughly 6 to 95 years, who were systemically healthy. Ten milliliters of peripheral blood were drawn from each donor into EDTA-treated Vacutainer tubes. PBMCs were isolated by Ficoll-Paque density-gradient centrifugation, with at least 7 million obtained per sample. Trizol reagent was used to extract total RNA from the PBMCs, yielding at least 6 micrograms per sample. For every donor, an aliquot of PBMCs went through flow cytometry to measure the percentages of naive CD45RAhigh/CD27high T cells. With respect to this clonotype: Its antigen is still unknown. There are no base qualities to consult, and no much larger clone falls within one base.

This TCR derives from a woman in her forties in good health. Material: blood.

The DNA sequence is given as TGTGCCAGCAGTTACTCGATGGGAAAAGAGACCCAGTACTTC. Its translation is CASSYSMGKETQYF. The chain is encoded by TRBV6-2 or TRBV6-3 joined to TRBJ2-5; no D segment can be confidently identified. The cysteine opens and the phenylalanine closes a CDR3 of 14 amino acids. Of the read, only the CDR3 DNA is kept; its 42 bases are in frame from base 1. The germline V gene specifies MNHEY as CDR1 and SVGEGT as CDR2. The junction shows trimming of 0 bases on V and 3 bases on J, plus 8 bases between the germline ends.